This T cell receptor (beta chain) was recorded in a study of T cell responses to AZD1222 COVID-19 vaccine. Study observations and caveats: There were repertoire samples only from the period after the peak T cell response. Donors were chiefly white British, with a greater number of females, and clonal diversity was perhaps underestimated.

Some clones are missing from TCRdb's copy, which holds only in-frame ones; the method was immunoSEQ multiplex PCR. There are 150,000 or so clones in the sample; 80% to 95% occur only once, and roughly 1.2% lies in the top ten. CDR1 and CDR2 (germline): SGHKS, YYEKEE (reference sequence). Trimming shortened V by 0 bases and J by 2 bases, and 8 bases separated the two germline ends. The CDR3 length is 15 residues. Points on this clone: Its target is unknown.

The genes are TRBV5-5 and TRBJ2-2; D may correspond to TRBD1 or TRBD2 (6 bases each). The sequence came from an adult who received the AZD1222 COVID-19 vaccine. The input for sequencing was peripheral blood, taken 28 days after the second AZD1222 dose. In nucleotides, the CDR3 is TGTGCCAGCAGCTTGGTCGGGGGCAACACCGGGGAGCTGTTTTTT. Its protein product is CASSLVGGNTGELFF.